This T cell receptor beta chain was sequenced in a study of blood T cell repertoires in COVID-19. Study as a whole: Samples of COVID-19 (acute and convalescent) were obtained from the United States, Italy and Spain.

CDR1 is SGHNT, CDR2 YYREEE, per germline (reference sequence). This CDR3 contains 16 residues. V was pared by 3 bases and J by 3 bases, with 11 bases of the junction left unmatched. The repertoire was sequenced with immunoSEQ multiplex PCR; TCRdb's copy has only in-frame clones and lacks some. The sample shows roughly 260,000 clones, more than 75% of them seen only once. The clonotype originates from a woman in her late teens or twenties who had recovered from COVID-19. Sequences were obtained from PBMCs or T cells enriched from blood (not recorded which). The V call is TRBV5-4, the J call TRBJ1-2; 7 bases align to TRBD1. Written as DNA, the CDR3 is TGTGCCAGCAGCTCCGCAGGACAGGCAGGGGACTATGGCTACACCTTC. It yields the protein CASSSAGQAGDYGYTF.